One sample yielded the 2 T cell receptor beta chains listed below, sequenced in a study of regulatory T cells in long-lasting Graves disease. According to the study, TCR beta libraries were built with iRepertoire HTBI primers and CDR3-region Arm-PCR. MiXCR, applied by TCRdb to the multiplex PCR reads, yields one record per CDR3 protein. Among 300,000 to 350,000 distinct CDR3 sequences listed, about 18% were seen once. The time point: persistent/refractory GD, antithyroid drugs over 5 years with positive TRAb. PBMC RNA served as the TCR library source. The sequences come from peripheral blood mononuclear cells (PBMCs), collected when the disease was refractory, from a patient treated with antithyroid drugs. Every receptor here comes from a female donor with Graves disease.

This sequence joins TRBV14 and TRBJ2-4; 7 nucleotides agree with TRBD1. Unmatched junction bases numbered 3, after V lost 1 base and J lost 0 bases. CDR1 and CDR2 from the germline V gene are SGHDN and FVKESK. This CDR3 is built from 16 residues. The CDR3 DNA sequence: TGTGCCAGCAGCCAAGGACAGGGTCTAGCCAAAAACATTCAGTACTTC. Protein product: CASSQGQGLAKNIQYF.

The V and J genes are TRBV9 and TRBJ2-7, with TRBD1 matching 9 bases. This CDR3 has 16 amino acids. After removal of 1 base from V and 5 bases from J, the junction contained 10 bases not matched to a gene. The V gene's germline CDR1 is SGDLS and CDR2 YYNGEE. The CDR3 nucleotides read TGTGCCAGCAGCGTATTCCCCGGGACAGGGCTACACGAGCAGTACTTC. Residues: CASSVFPGTGLHEQYF.